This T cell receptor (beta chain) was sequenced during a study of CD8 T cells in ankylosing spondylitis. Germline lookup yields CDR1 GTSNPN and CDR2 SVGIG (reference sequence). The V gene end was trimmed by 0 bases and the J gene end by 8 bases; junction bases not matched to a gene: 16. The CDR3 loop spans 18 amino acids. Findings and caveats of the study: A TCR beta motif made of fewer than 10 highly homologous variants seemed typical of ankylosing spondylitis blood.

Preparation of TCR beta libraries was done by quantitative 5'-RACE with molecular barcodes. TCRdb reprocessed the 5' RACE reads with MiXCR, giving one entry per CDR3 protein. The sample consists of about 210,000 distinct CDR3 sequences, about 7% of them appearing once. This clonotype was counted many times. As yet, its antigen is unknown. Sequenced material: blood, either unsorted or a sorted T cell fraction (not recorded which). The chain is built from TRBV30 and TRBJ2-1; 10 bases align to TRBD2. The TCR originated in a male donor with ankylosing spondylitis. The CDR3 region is CAWSVHPPLAGSLDEQFF. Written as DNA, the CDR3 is TGTGCCTGGAGTGTACACCCCCCACTAGCGGGAAGTTTGGATGAGCAGTTCTTC.